These 9 T cell receptor beta chains were all obtained from the same sample, sequenced in a study of cytomegalovirus exposure and HLA in healthy donors. With 60 Vbeta and 13 Jbeta primers, the PCR was carried out. TCRdb's copy holds only in-frame clones and misses some; the assay was immunoSEQ multiplex PCR. The table lists approximately 140,000 clones, roughly 74% of them singletons. Material: PBMCs. The receptors shown here come from a man aged 35 to 55 in good health and CMV-seronegative.

V gene TRBV28 combines with J gene TRBJ2-3, with D possibly TRBD2 on 6 matching bases. The CDR3 has 15 amino acids. The V end lost 3 bases, the J end lost 2 bases, and 12 bases lay between the germline ends. Germline CDR1 reads MDHEN; CDR2 reads SYDVKM. The CDR3 loop is CASSFGGSNTDTQYF. CDR3 nucleotide sequence: TGTGCCAGCAGTTTTGGGGGGAGCAACACAGATACGCAGTATTTT. Filled out from reference TRBV28 and TRBJ2-3, the complete variable domain reads DVKVTQSSRYLVKRTGEKVFLECVQDMDHENMFWYRQDPGLGLRLIYFSYDVKMKEKGDIPEGYSVSREKKERFSLILESASTNQTSMYLCASSFGGSNTDTQYFGPGTRLTVL.

This clone was seen a few times. V and J are TRBV5-1 and TRBJ1-3; 8 nucleotides line up with TRBD1. After removal of 3 bases from V and 1 base from J, the junction contained 0 bases not matched to a gene. From germline, CDR1 is SGHRS and CDR2 YFSETQ. There are 14 residues in the CDR3. The CDR3 coding sequence is TGCGCCAGCAGCTGGACAGGGTCTGGAAACACCATATATTTT. It codes for CASSWTGSGNTIYF.

The genes are TRBV7-2 and TRBJ1-4, with 7 positions matching TRBD1. The length of the CDR3 is 15 residues. Germline-derived CDR1 and CDR2 are SGHTA and FQGNSA. The V and J ends lost 4 bases and 5 bases, in that order; junction bases with no gene match: 7. In DNA form, the CDR3 reads TGTGCCAGCAGCTCCCAGGGGGGCTTAAATGAAAAACTGTTTTTT. Translated, it gives CASSSQGGLNEKLFF.

The rearrangement uses TRBV4-3 and TRBJ1-1, with TRBD1 matching 9 bases. J lost 0 bases, V lost 3 bases, and 5 bases had no gene match. Germline V gene data show CDR1 as LGHNA and CDR2 as YSLEER. CDR3 length: 16 amino acids. DNA for the CDR3: TGCGCCAGCAGCCATGGGACAGGGAGGTTGAACACTGAAGCTTTCTTT. It translates to CASSHGTGRLNTEAFF.

In this sample, this clone turned up a few times. The chain has TRBV7-2 and TRBJ2-7; D possibly corresponds to TRBD1 (5 bases). V was pared by 2 bases and J by 3 bases, with 11 bases between. Germline-derived CDR1 and CDR2 are SGHTA and FQGNSA. The CDR3 is 14 residues long. As DNA, the CDR3 is TGTGCCAGCAGCTTATCACTGGGGCACTACGAGCAGTACTTC. It translates to CASSLSLGHYEQYF.

The V gene is TRBV11-2, the J gene TRBJ2-2, with 8 nucleotides matching TRBD1. With V trimmed by 0 bases and J by 7 bases, 13 bases remained unmatched. Germline-derived CDR1 and CDR2 are SGHAT and FQNNGV. The CDR3 loop spans 18 amino acids. The CDR3 reads CASSLDRPTDRADGELFF. The DNA of the CDR3 is TGTGCCAGCAGCTTAGATCGCCCGACGGACAGGGCGGACGGGGAGCTGTTTTTT.

The chain joins TRBV13 to TRBJ1-2; no reliable D call. The germline V gene has CDR1 PRHDT and CDR2 FYEKMQ (reference sequence). The CDR3 consists of 12 residues. Trimming removed 1 base at V and 6 bases at J, with 6 bases between. CDR3 amino acids: CASSLDSHGYTF. CDR3 sequence (DNA): TGTGCCAGCAGCTTAGACAGCCATGGCTACACCTTC.

This clone was picked up a small number of times. This chain links TRBV28 with TRBJ1-1; 7 bases are a match to TRBD1. Per the germline V gene, CDR1 is MDHEN and CDR2 is SYDVKM. V gave up 4 bases and J gave up 6 bases; unmatched junction bases: 8. The CDR3 covers 14 residues. CDR3 nucleotides: TGTGCCAGCAGTTCACAGGGGAGAAAAGCTGAAGCTTTCTTT. This translates into CASSSQGRKAEAFF.

The V and J genes are TRBV4-3 and TRBJ1-3, with D uncertain. CDR1 and CDR2 from the germline V gene are LGHNA and YSLEER. This CDR3 has 16 amino acids. With 0 bases removed from V and 7 bases from J, the gap between germline ends came to 16 bases. CDR3 residues: CASSQDRAGLTNTIYF. DNA for the CDR3: TGCGCCAGCAGCCAAGATAGAGCAGGATTGACCAACACCATATATTTT.